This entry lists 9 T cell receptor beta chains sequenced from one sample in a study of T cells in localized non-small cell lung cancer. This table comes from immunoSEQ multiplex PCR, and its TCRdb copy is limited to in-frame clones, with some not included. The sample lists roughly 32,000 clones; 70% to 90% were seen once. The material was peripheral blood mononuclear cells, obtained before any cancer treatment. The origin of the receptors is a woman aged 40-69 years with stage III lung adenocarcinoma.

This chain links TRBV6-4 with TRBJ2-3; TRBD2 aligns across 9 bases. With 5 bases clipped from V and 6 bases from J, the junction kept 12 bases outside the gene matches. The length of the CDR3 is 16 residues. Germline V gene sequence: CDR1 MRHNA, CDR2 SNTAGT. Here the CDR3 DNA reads TGTGCCAGCAGTCCTCTGGGTAGCGGGAGTGGCGATACGCAGTATTTT. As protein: CASSPLGSGSGDTQYF.

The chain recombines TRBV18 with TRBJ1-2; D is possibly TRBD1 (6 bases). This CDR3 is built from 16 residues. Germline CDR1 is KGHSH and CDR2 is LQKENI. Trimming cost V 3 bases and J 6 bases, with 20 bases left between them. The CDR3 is CASSPPISFGTNGYTF. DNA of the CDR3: TGTGCCAGCTCACCTCCGATATCCTTCGGGACAAATGGCTACACCTTC. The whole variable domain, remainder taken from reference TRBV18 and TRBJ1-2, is NAGVMQNPRHLVRRRGQEARLRCSPMKGHSHVYWYRQLPEEGLKFMVYLQKENIIDESGMPKERFSAEFPKEGPSILRIQQVVRGDSAAYFCASSPPISFGTNGYTFGSGTRLTVV.

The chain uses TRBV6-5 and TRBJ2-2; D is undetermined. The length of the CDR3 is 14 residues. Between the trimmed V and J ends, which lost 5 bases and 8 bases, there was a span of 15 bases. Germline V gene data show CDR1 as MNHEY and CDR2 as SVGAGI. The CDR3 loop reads CASSPNLPSGELFF. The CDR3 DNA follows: TGTGCCAGCAGTCCGAACCTCCCTAGTGGGGAGCTGTTTTTT.

This CDR3 is CAISVTGLAYNEQFF. The DNA of the CDR3 is TGTGCCATCAGTGTTACGGGACTAGCTTACAATGAGCAGTTCTTC. The gene calls are TRBV10-3 and TRBJ2-1, with 9 bases lining up with TRBD2. V shed 4 bases and J 4 bases; nucleotides not matched to a gene: 5. The germline V gene encodes CDR1 ENHRY and CDR2 SYGVKD. The CDR3 spans 15 residues.

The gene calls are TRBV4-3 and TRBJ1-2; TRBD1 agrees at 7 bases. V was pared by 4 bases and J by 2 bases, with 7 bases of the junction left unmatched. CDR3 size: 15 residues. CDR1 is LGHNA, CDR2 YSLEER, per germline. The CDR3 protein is CASSPDPGQNYGYTF. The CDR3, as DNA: TGCGCCAGCAGCCCCGATCCGGGACAGAACTATGGCTACACCTTC.

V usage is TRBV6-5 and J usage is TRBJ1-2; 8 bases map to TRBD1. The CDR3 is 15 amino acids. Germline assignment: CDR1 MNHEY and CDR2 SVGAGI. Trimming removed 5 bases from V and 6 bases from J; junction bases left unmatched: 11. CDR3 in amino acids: CASSGNRGDRNGYTF. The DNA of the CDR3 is TGTGCCAGCAGTGGGAACAGGGGGGATCGTAATGGCTACACCTTC.

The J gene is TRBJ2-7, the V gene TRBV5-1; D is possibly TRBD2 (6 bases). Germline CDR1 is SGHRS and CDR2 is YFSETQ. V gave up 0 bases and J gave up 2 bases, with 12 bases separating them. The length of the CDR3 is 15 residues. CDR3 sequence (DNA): TGCGCCAGCAGCTTGGGCGGGACGGACCCCTACGAGCAGTACTTC. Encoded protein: CASSLGGTDPYEQYF.

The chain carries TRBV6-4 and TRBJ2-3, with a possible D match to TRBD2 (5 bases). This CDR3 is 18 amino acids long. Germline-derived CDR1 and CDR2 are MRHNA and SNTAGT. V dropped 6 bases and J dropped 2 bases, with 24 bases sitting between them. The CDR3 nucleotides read TGTGCCAGCAGCTATCGCCCCAGTGAGGGTTCTTTCACAGATACGCAGTATTTT. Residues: CASSYRPSEGSFTDTQYF.

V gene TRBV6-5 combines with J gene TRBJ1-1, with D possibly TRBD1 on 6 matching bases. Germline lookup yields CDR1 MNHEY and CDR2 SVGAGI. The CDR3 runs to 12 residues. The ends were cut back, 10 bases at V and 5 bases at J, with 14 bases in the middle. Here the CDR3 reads CATPTGRTEAFF. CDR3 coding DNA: TGTGCCACTCCGACAGGTAGGACTGAAGCTTTCTTT.